This entry is about one T cell receptor beta chain. Its antigen is not identified. The treatment denotes: oral pan-JAK inhibitor, 5-10 mg twice daily. In germline, CDR1 is SEHNR, CDR2 FQNEAQ (reference sequence). CDR3 length equals 14 residues. J lost 6 bases, V lost 7 bases, and 7 bases had no gene match. The source of the sample is a study of CD8+ T cells in alopecia areata. At the level of the study: The tofacitinib course ran for 6 to 18 months and was followed by 6 months off drug.

Whole-study findings and limits: Throughout tofacitinib, many expanded lesional clones continued to persist in scalp and blood. Higher clonality than in normal scalp was seen in lesional scalp, especially alopecia totalis/universalis.

TCR sequencing used cDNA made by reverse transcription of extracted RNA. Produced via immunoSEQ multiplex PCR; TCRdb's table is partial and in-frame only. The sample yields 100,000 to 130,000 clones, roughly 84% seen once. The rearrangement uses TRBV7-9 and TRBJ2-7; 12 positions match TRBD2. This material consisted of CD8+ T cells sorted from blood, taken at week 24, from a patient treated with tofacitinib. The TCR sequence derives from a human donor with alopecia areata. The CDR3 DNA follows: TGTGCCAGCACCGCGCTAGCGGGGGGGCTCGAGCAGTACTTC. Its protein is CASTALAGGLEQYF.